The clone carrying this TCR beta chain was seen just once. V lost 3 bases to trimming and J lost 7 bases, with 10 bases between them. CDR1 is SGHTA and CDR2 is FQGNSA in the germline V gene. The CDR3 totals 13 residues. Sequencing used immunoSEQ multiplex PCR; TCRdb keeps in-frame clones, though not all of them. The sample has about 350,000 clones, around 88% seen once. The data stem from a study of Ad26.COV2.S vaccination and SARS-CoV-2 variants. Sample treatment: around 19 received Ad26.COV2.S at low or high dose, single or two shots; 5 received placebo; per-sample allocation not given. Samples were taken on day 63 after the first vaccine or placebo injection.

J is TRBJ2-1 and V is TRBV7-2, with D maybe TRBD2 (6 bases). The sequencing here drew on peripheral blood, taken in a trial of Ad26.COV2.S vaccine versus placebo. This TCR was recovered from a person aged 18 to 59 who received the Ad26.COV2.S COVID-19 vaccine or a placebo. The DNA of the CDR3 is TGTGCCAGCAGCTTGGCGGGAATGAATGAGCAGTTCTTC. Protein sequence: CASSLAGMNEQFF.